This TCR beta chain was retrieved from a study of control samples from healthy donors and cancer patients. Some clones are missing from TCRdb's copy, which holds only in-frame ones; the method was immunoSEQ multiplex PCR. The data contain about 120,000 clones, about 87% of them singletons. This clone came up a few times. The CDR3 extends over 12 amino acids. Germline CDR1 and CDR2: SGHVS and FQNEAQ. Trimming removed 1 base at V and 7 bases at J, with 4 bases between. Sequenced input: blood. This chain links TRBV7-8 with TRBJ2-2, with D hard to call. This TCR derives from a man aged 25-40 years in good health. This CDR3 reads CASSLVHGELFF. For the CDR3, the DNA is TGTGCCAGCAGCTTAGTTCACGGGGAGCTGTTTTTT.